A single sample is the source of the 8 T cell receptor beta chains below, sequenced in a study of Graves' ophthalmopathy and Graves' hyperthyroidism. The authors amplified TCR beta CDR3 regions from RNA transcripts. The library came from an HTBI-primed first-round RT-PCR and a second-round multiplex PCR. TCRdb re-called the multiplex PCR reads through MiXCR, storing one row per CDR3 protein. The sample has under 350,000 distinct CDR3 sequences; about a sixth are singletons. Specimen: peripheral blood. All receptors derive from an adult man with Graves' ophthalmopathy.

This clonotype was recorded at least ten times. V usage is TRBV29-1 and J usage is TRBJ1-5; 7 nucleotides align to TRBD1. The V gene's germline CDR1 is SQVTM and CDR2 ANQGSEA. Trimming at V came to 6 bases and at J to 7 bases, leaving 9 bases not matched to a gene. This CDR3 contains 13 residues. In DNA form, the CDR3 reads TGCAGCGTGGAACAGGGGCCGGGGCAGCCCCAGCATTTT. It yields the protein CSVEQGPGQPQHF.

This chain joins TRBV6-1 and TRBJ1-2, with D perhaps matching TRBD1 (5 bases). Germline V lookup: CDR1 MNHNS, CDR2 SASEGT. V lost 7 bases, J lost 4 bases, and 10 bases lay in between. CDR3 length equals 12 residues. This chain's CDR3 is CASNAGGYGYTF. In nucleotides, the CDR3 is TGTGCCAGCAACGCGGGGGGCTATGGCTACACCTTC.

Points on this clonotype: Here the CDR3 omits its conserved ending phenylalanine or tryptophan, so a read error is the likely source. The V gene is TRBV12-5, the J gene TRBJ1-1; 7 nucleotides match TRBD1. The V gene end was trimmed by 0 bases and the J gene end by 10 bases; junction bases not matched to a gene: 11. The CDR3 length is 15 residues. In germline, CDR1 is LGHNT, CDR2 FRNRAP. The CDR3 spells CASGLVIGGLYGAFS. CDR3 DNA: TGTGCTAGTGGTTTGGTAATAGGGGGCCTCTATGGAGCTTTCTCT.

A note on this clonotype: One base away lies a much larger clone, so this may be a sequencing read error. V gene TRBV30 combines with J gene TRBJ1-1; the D gene is possibly TRBD1 (6 bases). The length of the CDR3 is 17 residues. Germline V gene lookup returns CDR1 GTSNPN and CDR2 SVGIG (reference sequence). The germline V and J ends were trimmed by 3 bases and 4 bases, with 24 bases remaining between them. For the CDR3, the DNA is TGTGCCTGGAGCCCCTTTAGGGACGGGGGCATAGGCACTGAAGCTTTCTTT. Amino acid sequence: CAWSPFRDGGIGTEAFF.

The table lists this clonotype with many counts. The rearrangement links TRBV20-1 to TRBJ2-7; D is undetermined. V dropped 2 bases and J dropped 3 bases, with 8 bases sitting between them. Germline V gene sequence: CDR1 DFQATT, CDR2 SNEGSKA (reference sequence). The CDR3 extends over 12 amino acids. The CDR3 nucleotides read TGCAGTGCTAGAATGAACAGCTACGAGCAGTACTTC. This encodes CSARMNSYEQYF.

This chain connects TRBV20-1 to TRBJ2-7; 11 bases match TRBD1. The V gene end was trimmed by 0 bases and the J gene end by 3 bases; junction bases not matched to a gene: 10. This CDR3 spans 17 amino acids. Germline values: CDR1 DFQATT, CDR2 SNEGSKA (reference sequence). The CDR3 region has the DNA TGCAGTGCTAGAGATTCAAGGAGGACAGGGGGCTTCTACGAGCAGTACTTC. Its translation is CSARDSRRTGGFYEQYF.

The chain joins TRBV18 to TRBJ1-1, with 7 bases matching TRBD1. J gave up 2 bases and V 5 bases, and 8 bases lay outside the gene matches. The V gene's germline CDR1 is KGHSH and CDR2 LQKENI. This CDR3 is 15 amino acids long. CDR3 coding DNA: TGTGCCAGCTCAGAGGGACAGACCAAAAACACTGAAGCTTTCTTT. It translates to CASSEGQTKNTEAFF.

This clonotype was counted ten times or more. V gene TRBV30 combines with J gene TRBJ1-5; 7 positions match TRBD1. CDR3 length: 13 amino acids. Germline lookup yields CDR1 GTSNPN and CDR2 SVGIG (reference sequence). The trim removed 1 base at V and 5 bases at J, leaving 2 bases unmatched. The CDR3 sequence is CAWSGQGYQPQHF. DNA for the CDR3: TGTGCCTGGAGTGGACAGGGATATCAGCCCCAGCATTTT.